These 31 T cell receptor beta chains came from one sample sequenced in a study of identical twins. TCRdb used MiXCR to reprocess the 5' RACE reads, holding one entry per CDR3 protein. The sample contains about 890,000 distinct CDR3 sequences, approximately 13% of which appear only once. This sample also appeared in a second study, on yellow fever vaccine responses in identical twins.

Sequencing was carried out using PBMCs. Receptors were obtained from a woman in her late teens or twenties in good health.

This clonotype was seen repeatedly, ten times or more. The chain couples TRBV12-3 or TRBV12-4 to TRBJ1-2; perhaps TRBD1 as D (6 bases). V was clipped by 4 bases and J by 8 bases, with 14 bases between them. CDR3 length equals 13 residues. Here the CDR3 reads CASSSTGREGYTF. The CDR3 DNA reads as TGTGCCAGCAGTTCGACAGGCAGGGAAGGCTACACCTTC.

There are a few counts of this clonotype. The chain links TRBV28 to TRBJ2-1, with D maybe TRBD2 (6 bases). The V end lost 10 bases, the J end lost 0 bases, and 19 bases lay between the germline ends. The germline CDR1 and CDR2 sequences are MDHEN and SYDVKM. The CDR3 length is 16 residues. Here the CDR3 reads CATYPRGGISYNEQFF. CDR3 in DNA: TGTGCCACCTACCCCCGGGGCGGGATCTCCTACAATGAGCAGTTCTTC. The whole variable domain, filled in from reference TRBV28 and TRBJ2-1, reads DVKVTQSSRYLVKRTGEKVFLECVQDMDHENMFWYRQDPGLGLRLIYFSYDVKMKEKGDIPEGYSVSREKKERFSLILESASTNQTSMYLCATYPRGGISYNEQFFGPGTRLTVL.

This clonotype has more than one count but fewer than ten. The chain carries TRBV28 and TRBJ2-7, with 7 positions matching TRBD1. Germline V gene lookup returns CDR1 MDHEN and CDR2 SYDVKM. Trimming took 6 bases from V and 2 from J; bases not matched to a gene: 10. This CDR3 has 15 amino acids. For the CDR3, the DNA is TGTGCCAGCAGCCCCCCGACAGGGTACCCCTACGAGCAGTACTTC. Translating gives CASSPPTGYPYEQYF. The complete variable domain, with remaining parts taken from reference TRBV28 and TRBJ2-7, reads DVKVTQSSRYLVKRTGEKVFLECVQDMDHENMFWYRQDPGLGLRLIYFSYDVKMKEKGDIPEGYSVSREKKERFSLILESASTNQTSMYLCASSPPTGYPYEQYFGPGTRLTVT.

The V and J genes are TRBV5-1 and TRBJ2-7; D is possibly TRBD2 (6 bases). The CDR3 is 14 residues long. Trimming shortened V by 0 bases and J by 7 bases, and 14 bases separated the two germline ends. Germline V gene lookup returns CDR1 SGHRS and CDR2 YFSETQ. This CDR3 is CASSLGKTSKEQYF. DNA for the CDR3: TGCGCCAGCAGCTTGGGAAAAACTAGCAAAGAGCAGTACTTC. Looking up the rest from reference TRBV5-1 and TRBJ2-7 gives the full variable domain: KAGVTQTPRYLIKTRGQQVTLSCSPISGHRSVSWYQQTPGQGLQFLFEYFSETQRNKGNFPGRFSGRQFSNSRSEMNVSTLELGDSALYLCASSLGKTSKEQYFGPGTRLTVT.

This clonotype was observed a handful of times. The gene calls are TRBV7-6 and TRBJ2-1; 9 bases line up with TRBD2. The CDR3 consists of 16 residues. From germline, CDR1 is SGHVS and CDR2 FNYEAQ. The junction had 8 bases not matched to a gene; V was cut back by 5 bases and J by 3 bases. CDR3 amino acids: CASSPWAGGNYNEQFF. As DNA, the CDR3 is TGTGCCAGCAGCCCCTGGGCGGGGGGGAACTACAATGAGCAGTTCTTC.

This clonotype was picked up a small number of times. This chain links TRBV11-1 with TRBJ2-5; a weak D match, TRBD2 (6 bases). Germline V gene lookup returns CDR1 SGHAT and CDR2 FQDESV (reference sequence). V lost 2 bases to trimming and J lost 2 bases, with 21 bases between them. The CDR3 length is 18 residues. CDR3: CASSLRRALEAVQETQYF. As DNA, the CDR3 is TGTGCCAGCAGCTTAAGGAGGGCGCTTGAGGCGGTTCAAGAGACCCAGTACTTC. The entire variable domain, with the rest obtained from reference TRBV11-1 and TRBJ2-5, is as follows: EAEVAQSPRYKITEKSQAVAFWCDPISGHATLYWYRQILGQGPELLVQFQDESVVDDSQLPKDRFSAERLKGVDSTLKIQPAELGDSAMYLCASSLRRALEAVQETQYFGPGTRLLVL.

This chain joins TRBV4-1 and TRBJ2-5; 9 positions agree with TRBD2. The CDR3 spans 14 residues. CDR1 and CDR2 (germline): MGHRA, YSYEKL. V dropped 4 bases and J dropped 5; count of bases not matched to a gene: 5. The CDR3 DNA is TGCGCCAGCAGCCGAATAGGACTAGCGGAGACCCAGTACTTC. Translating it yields CASSRIGLAETQYF.

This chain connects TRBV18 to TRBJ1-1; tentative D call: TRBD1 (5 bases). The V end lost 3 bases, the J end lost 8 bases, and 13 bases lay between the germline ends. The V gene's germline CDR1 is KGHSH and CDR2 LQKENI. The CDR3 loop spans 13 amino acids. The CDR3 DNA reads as TGTGCCAGCTCACCGGTGGGACCAGCCGAAGCTTTCTTT. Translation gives CASSPVGPAEAFF.

CDR3 region: CASSPSTRANTGELFF. In DNA, the CDR3 is TGTGCCAGCTCACCGTCGACTAGGGCGAACACCGGGGAGCTGTTTTTT. The chain is built from TRBV18 and TRBJ2-2; TRBD2 might be the D (6 bases). Trimming cost V 3 bases and J 0 bases, with 11 bases left between them. CDR3 length equals 16 residues. Germline-derived CDR1 and CDR2 are KGHSH and LQKENI.

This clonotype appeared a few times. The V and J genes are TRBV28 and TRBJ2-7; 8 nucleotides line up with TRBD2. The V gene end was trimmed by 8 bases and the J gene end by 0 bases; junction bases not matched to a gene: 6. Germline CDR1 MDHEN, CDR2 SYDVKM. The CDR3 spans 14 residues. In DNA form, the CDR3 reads TGTGCCAGCGATCGAAGCGGGAGCTCCTACGAGCAGTACTTC. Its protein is CASDRSGSSYEQYF.

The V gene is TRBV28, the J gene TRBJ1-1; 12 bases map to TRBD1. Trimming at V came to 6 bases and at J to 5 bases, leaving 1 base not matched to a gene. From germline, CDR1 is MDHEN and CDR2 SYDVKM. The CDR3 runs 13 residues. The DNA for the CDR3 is TGTGCCAGCAGGGGACAGGGGGCTACTGAAGCTTTCTTT. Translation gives CASRGQGATEAFF.

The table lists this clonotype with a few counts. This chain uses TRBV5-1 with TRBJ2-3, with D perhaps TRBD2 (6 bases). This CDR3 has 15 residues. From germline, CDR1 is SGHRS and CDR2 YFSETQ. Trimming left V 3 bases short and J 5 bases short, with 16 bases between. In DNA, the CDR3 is TGCGCCAGCAGCTCGACTGGGGGGTGGAAAGATACGCAGTATTTT. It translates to CASSSTGGWKDTQYF.

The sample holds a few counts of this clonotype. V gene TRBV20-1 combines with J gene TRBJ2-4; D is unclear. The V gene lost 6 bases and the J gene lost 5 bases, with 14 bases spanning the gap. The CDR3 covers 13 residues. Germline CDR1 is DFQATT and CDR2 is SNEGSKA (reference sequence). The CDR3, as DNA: TGCAGTGCCCAAAGAGTTGGTGAAAACATTCAGTACTTC. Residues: CSAQRVGENIQYF.

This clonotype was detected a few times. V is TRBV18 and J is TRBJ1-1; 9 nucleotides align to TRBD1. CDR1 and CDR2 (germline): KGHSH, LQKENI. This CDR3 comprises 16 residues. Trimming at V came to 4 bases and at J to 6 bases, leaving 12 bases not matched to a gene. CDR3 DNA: TGTGCCAGCTCACGTGCACAGGGGGCGAATCTCGCTGAAGCTTTCTTT. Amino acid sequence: CASSRAQGANLAEAFF.

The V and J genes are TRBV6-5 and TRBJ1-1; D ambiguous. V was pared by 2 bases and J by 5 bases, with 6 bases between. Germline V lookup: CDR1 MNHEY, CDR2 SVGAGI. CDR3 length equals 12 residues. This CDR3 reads CASSYEGTEAFF. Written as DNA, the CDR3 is TGTGCCAGCAGTTACGAGGGAACTGAAGCTTTCTTT.

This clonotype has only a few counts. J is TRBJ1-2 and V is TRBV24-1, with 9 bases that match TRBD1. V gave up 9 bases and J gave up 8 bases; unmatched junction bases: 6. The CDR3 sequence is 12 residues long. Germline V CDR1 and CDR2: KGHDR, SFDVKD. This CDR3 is CATGTGMQGYTF. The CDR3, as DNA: TGTGCCACCGGGACAGGGATGCAAGGCTACACCTTC.

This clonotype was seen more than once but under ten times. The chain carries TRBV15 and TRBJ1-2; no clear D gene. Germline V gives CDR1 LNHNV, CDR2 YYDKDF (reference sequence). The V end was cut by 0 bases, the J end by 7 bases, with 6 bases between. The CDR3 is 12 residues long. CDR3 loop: CATSRDLRGYTF. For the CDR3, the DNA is TGTGCCACCAGCAGAGATCTACGTGGCTACACCTTC.

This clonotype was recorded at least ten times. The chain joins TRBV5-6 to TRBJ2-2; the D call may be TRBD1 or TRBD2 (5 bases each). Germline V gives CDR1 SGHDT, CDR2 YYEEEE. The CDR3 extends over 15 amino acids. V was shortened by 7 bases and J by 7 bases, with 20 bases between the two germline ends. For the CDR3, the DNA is TGTGCCAGCGAGAGCTTGGGACCGCGGGTCGGGGAGCTGTTTTTT. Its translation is CASESLGPRVGELFF.

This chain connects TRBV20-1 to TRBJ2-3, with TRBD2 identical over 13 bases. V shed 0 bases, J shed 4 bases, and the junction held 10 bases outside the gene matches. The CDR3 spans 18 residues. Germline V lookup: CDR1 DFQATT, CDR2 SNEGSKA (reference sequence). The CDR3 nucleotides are TGCAGTGCTAGAGATATACTAGCGGGGGGGTGGGGAGCAGATACGCAGTATTTT. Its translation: CSARDILAGGWGADTQYF.

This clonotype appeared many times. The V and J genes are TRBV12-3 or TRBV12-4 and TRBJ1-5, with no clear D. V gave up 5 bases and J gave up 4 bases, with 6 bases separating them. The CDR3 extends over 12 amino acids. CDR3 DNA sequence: TGTGCCAGCAGTGAGTCAAATCAGCCCCAGCATTTT. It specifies CASSESNQPQHF.

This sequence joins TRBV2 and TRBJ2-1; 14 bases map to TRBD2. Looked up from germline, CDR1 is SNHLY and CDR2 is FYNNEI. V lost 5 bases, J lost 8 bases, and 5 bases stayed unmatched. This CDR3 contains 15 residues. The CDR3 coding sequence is TGTGCCAGCAGTAGACTAGCGGGGGGGATCGATGAGCAGTTCTTC. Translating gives CASSRLAGGIDEQFF.

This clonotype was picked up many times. CDR3: CASSEASADQPQHF. The DNA of the CDR3 is TGTGCCAGCAGTGAAGCGTCAGCTGATCAGCCCCAGCATTTT. The chain links TRBV6-1 to TRBJ1-5, with D unclear. CDR3 length: 14 residues. Germline V gene data show CDR1 as MNHNS and CDR2 as SASEGT. Trimming stripped 0 bases from V and 5 bases from J, with 8 bases between.

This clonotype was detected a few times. Here the CDR3 reads CSASVSRGQRETQYF. The CDR3 DNA reads as TGCAGTGCTAGTGTTAGCAGGGGGCAGAGAGAGACCCAGTACTTC. The chain has TRBV20-1 and TRBJ2-5, with TRBD1 matching over 8 bases. J lost 4 bases, V lost 3 bases, and 10 bases had no gene match. Germline lookup yields CDR1 DFQATT and CDR2 SNEGSKA (reference sequence). This CDR3 has 15 residues.

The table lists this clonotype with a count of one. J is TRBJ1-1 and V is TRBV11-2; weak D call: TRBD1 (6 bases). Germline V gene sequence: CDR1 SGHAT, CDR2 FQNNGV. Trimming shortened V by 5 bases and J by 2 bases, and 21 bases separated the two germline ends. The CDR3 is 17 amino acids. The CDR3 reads CASSPRGGPLPNTEAFF. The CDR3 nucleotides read TGTGCCAGCAGCCCAAGGGGGGGGCCGCTGCCCAACACTGAAGCTTTCTTT.

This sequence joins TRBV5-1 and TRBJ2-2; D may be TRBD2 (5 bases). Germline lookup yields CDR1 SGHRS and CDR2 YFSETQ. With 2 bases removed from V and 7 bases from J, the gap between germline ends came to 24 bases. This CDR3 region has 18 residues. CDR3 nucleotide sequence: TGCGCCAGCAGCTTTCCTGGAGGCCAACACGGGCAGGTCGGGGAGCTGTTTTTT. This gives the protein CASSFPGGQHGQVGELFF.

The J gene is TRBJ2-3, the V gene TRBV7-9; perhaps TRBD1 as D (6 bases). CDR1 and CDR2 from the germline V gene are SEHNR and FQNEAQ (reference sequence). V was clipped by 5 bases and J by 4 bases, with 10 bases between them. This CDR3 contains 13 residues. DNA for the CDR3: TGTGCCAGCAGCCAGGGGTGGGCAGATACGCAGTATTTT. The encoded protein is CASSQGWADTQYF. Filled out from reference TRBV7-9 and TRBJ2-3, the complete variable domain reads DTGVSQNPRHKITKRGQNVTFRCDPISEHNRLYWYRQTLGQGPEFLTYFQNEAQLEKSRLLSDRFSAERPKGSFSTLEIQRTEQGDSAMYLCASSQGWADTQYFGPGTRLTVL.

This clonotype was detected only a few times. In DNA form, the CDR3 reads TGTGCCAGCAGTGCCGGGACCGGGAGTTCCAATCAGCCCCAGCATTTT. This sequence encodes CASSAGTGSSNQPQHF. The chain joins TRBV12-3 or TRBV12-4 to TRBJ1-5, with a tentative D call TRBD1 (5 bases). Between the trimmed V and J ends, which lost 5 bases and 3 bases, there was a span of 17 bases. CDR3 length: 16 amino acids.

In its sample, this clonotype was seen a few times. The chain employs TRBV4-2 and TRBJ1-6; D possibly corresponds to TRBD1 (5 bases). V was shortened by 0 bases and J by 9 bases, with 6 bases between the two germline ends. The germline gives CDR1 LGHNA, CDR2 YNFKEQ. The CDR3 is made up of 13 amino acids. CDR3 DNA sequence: TGTGCCAGCAGCCAAGATCAGGGTTCACCCCTCCACTTT. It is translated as CASSQDQGSPLHF.

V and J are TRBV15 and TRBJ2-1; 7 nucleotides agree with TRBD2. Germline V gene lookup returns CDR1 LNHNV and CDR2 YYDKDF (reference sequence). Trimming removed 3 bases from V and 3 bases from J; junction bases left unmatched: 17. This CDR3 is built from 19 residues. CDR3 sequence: CATSRARHLGGGFYNEQFF. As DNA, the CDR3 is TGTGCCACCAGCAGGGCCCGCCACTTGGGGGGAGGGTTCTACAATGAGCAGTTCTTC.

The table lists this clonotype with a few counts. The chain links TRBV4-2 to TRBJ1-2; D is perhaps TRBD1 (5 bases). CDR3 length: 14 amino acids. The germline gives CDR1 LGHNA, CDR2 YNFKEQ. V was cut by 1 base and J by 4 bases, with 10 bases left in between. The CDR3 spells CASSQGRGGYGYTF. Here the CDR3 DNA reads TGTGCCAGCAGCCAAGGCCGGGGCGGCTATGGCTACACCTTC.

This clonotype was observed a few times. The CDR3 sequence: CASRQTGRTDTQYF. CDR3 nucleotides: TGTGCCAGCAGGCAGACAGGGAGAACAGATACGCAGTATTTT. The chain has TRBV12-3 or TRBV12-4 and TRBJ2-3, with 7 bases identical to TRBD1. The V and J ends lost 6 bases and 3 bases, in that order; junction bases with no gene match: 6. The CDR3 loop spans 14 amino acids.